This T cell receptor (beta chain) originates from a study of blood T cell repertoires in COVID-19. Whole-study context: Some COVID-19 samples were acute and others convalescent; all came from the United States, Italy and Spain.

V lost 2 bases and J lost 6, with 19 bases in between. The CDR3 sequence is 16 residues long. Germline V gene data show CDR1 as MNHNS and CDR2 as SASEGT. Assay: immunoSEQ multiplex PCR; the TCRdb copy retains only in-frame clones and omits some. The repertoire holds around 68,000 clones, with approximately 86% as singletons. The sequencing input was peripheral blood. This sequence originates from a woman aged 45 to 65 with acute or convalescent COVID-19. V and J are TRBV6-1 and TRBJ1-1; a possible D gene is TRBD1 (6 bases). CDR3 sequence reads: CASSEYGFWGQSEAFF. The CDR3 nucleotides are TGTGCCAGCAGTGAATACGGGTTTTGGGGACAATCTGAAGCTTTCTTT.